Each of the 29 T cell receptor beta chains below was sequenced from the same sample in a study of early T cells in non-severe SARS-CoV-2 infection. Each CDR3 protein gets one entry after TCRdb re-called the 5' RACE reads with MiXCR. This table holds some 28,000 distinct CDR3 sequences, roughly 9.7% found once. Sequences were obtained from whole blood. The origin of the receptors is an adult who was a healthcare worker with PCR-confirmed SARS-CoV-2 infection or an uninfected control (not recorded which).

This clonotype was seen a handful of times. The chain has TRBV24-1 and TRBJ2-5; D call uncertain. Per germline, CDR1 KGHDR and CDR2 SFDVKD. V was cut by 4 bases and J by 7 bases, with 18 bases left in between. The CDR3 totals 15 residues. DNA for the CDR3: TGTGCCACCAGTGACCCCTCCCCGTTCCTGGGGACCCAGTACTTC. Translation: CATSDPSPFLGTQYF.

In its sample, this clonotype was seen many times. The chain links TRBV11-1 to TRBJ2-1; D unclear. Germline CDR1 reads SGHAT; CDR2 reads FQDESV (reference sequence). This CDR3 region has 15 residues. Trimming pared 8 bases from V and 0 bases from J, leaving 14 bases between. DNA of the CDR3: TGTGCCAGCGCGCCCCGACGCAACTCCTACAATGAGCAGTTCTTC. Its protein product is CASAPRRNSYNEQFF.

At least ten counts were recorded for this clonotype. This chain joins TRBV10-3 and TRBJ2-7, with 7 positions matching TRBD1. Per germline, CDR1 ENHRY and CDR2 SYGVKD. The length of the CDR3 is 13 residues. Losses at the gene ends were 2 bases for V and 3 bases for J; bases not matched to a gene: 1. The CDR3 reads CAISENRGYEQYF. The CDR3 coding sequence is TGTGCCATCAGTGAGAACAGGGGCTACGAGCAGTACTTC.

This clonotype was found many times. The chain uses TRBV24-1 and TRBJ2-2; D is perhaps TRBD1 or TRBD2 (5 bases each). The germline V gene encodes CDR1 KGHDR and CDR2 SFDVKD. This CDR3 spans 14 amino acids. The V and J ends lost 5 bases and 6 bases respectively, with 12 bases between them. CDR3 sequence: CATSAQRGPGELFF. As DNA, the CDR3 is TGTGCCACCAGTGCCCAACGGGGACCCGGGGAGCTGTTTTTT.

This clonotype was seen ten or more times. The gene calls are TRBV4-2 and TRBJ1-1; D remains unclear. CDR3 size: 12 residues. The germline V gene encodes CDR1 LGHNA and CDR2 YNFKEQ. V lost 2 bases and J 3 bases, leaving 4 bases between the germline ends. This CDR3 reads CASSQRYTEAFF. The DNA for the CDR3 is TGTGCCAGCAGCCAACGGTACACTGAAGCTTTCTTT.

This chain uses TRBV6-2 or TRBV6-3 with TRBJ1-1, with D possibly matching TRBD1 (5 bases). This CDR3 is built from 15 residues. Trimming removed 5 bases from V and 1 base from J, with 14 bases in between. The germline V gene has CDR1 MNHEY and CDR2 SVGEGT. CDR3 residues: CASSPGDPGNTEAFF. DNA of the CDR3: TGTGCCAGCAGTCCGGGGGACCCCGGGAACACTGAAGCTTTCTTT.

This clonotype was seen many times. The chain joins TRBV30 to TRBJ1-1; perhaps TRBD1 as D (5 bases). V shed 2 bases and J shed 3 bases, with 10 bases lying between them. Per germline, CDR1 GTSNPN and CDR2 SVGIG (reference sequence). The CDR3 contains 13 residues. The CDR3 loop reads CAWSIQGYTEAFF. CDR3 DNA sequence: TGTGCCTGGAGTATCCAGGGATACACTGAAGCTTTCTTT.

This clonotype was seen a handful of times. The rearrangement uses TRBV20-1 and TRBJ1-2, with no clear D. Looked up from germline, CDR1 is DFQATT and CDR2 is SNEGSKA (reference sequence). The V end lost 7 bases, the J end lost 4 bases, and 16 bases lay between the germline ends. The CDR3 has 13 residues. CDR3 nucleotides: TGCAGTGGGGCACGGACGGATATCTATGGCTACACCTTC. It translates to CSGARTDIYGYTF.

This clonotype occurred many times. This chain links TRBV9 with TRBJ2-1; 7 nucleotides align to TRBD1. V dropped 3 bases and J dropped 10; count of bases not matched to a gene: 13. CDR1 is SGDLS, CDR2 YYNGEE, per germline. This CDR3 comprises 15 residues. The DNA for the CDR3 is TGTGCCAGCAGCGGATACAGGGGATTCGGTCAGGAGCAGTTCTTC. It codes for CASSGYRGFGQEQFF.

The chain recombines TRBV7-2 with TRBJ2-3; D unclear. Germline V gene sequence: CDR1 SGHTA, CDR2 FQGNSA. V lost 0 bases and J lost 4, with 11 bases in between. The CDR3 is 15 amino acids. The CDR3 DNA reads as TGTGCCAGCAGCTTAGCCCAGGCCTCCCCAGATACGCAGTATTTT. It codes for CASSLAQASPDTQYF.

This clonotype was seen a handful of times. The chain has TRBV20-1 and TRBJ1-6; D is unclear. The germline gives CDR1 DFQATT, CDR2 SNEGSKA (reference sequence). Trimming stripped 1 base from V and 4 bases from J, with 11 bases between. The length of the CDR3 is 15 residues. CDR3 bases: TGCAGTGCTAGAGTGGGAGGGAATTATAATTCACCCCTCCACTTT. Amino acid sequence: CSARVGGNYNSPLHF.

This clonotype was seen a handful of times. The genes are TRBV10-3 and TRBJ2-5; D is unclear. The germline CDR1 and CDR2 sequences are ENHRY and SYGVKD. Trimming took 8 bases from V and 2 from J, leaving 9 bases between them. The CDR3 runs to 12 residues. CDR3 sequence (DNA): TGTGCCATCGGCGCCGGACAAGAGACCCAGTACTTC. Its protein product is CAIGAGQETQYF.

This clonotype occurred many times. The rearrangement joins TRBV7-6 to TRBJ2-3; D gene unclear. From germline, CDR1 is SGHVS and CDR2 FNYEAQ. The V end lost 2 bases, the J end lost 3 bases, and 0 bases lay between the germline ends. CDR3 length: 11 amino acids. For the CDR3, the DNA is TGTGCCAGCAGCTTAACAGATACGCAGTATTTT. Residues: CASSLTDTQYF.

This clonotype was recorded at least ten times. The germline gene is not matched at one end of the junction; a read error may be the cause. The chain carries TRBV5-1 and TRBJ1-5; 12 bases map to TRBD1. CDR3 length: 15 amino acids. Germline V gene lookup returns CDR1 SGHRS and CDR2 YFSETQ. The CDR3 loop is CAGSPGTGGGQPQHF. The CDR3 nucleotides read TGCGCCGGCAGCCCTGGGACAGGGGGCGGCCAGCCCCAGCATTTT.

This clonotype was detected ten times or more. The chain couples TRBV29-1 to TRBJ1-3, with unresolved D. Trimming left V 4 bases short and J 4 bases short, with 17 bases between. Germline-derived CDR1 and CDR2 are SQVTM and ANQGSEA. CDR3 length: 15 residues. In DNA, the CDR3 is TGCAGCGTTGGCCCCGGGAGAAACTCCGGAAACACCATATATTTT. It codes for CSVGPGRNSGNTIYF.

This clonotype showed up many times. The chain is built from TRBV27 and TRBJ1-1; D not certain. The CDR3 loop spans 15 amino acids. Looked up from germline, CDR1 is MNHEY and CDR2 is SMNVEV (reference sequence). V lost 3 bases and J 0 bases, leaving 11 bases between the germline ends. The CDR3 region has the DNA TGTGCCAGCAGTTTGTCTCCCGCGGTGAACACTGAAGCTTTCTTT. Translation gives CASSLSPAVNTEAFF.

A note on this clonotype: A much more abundant neighbour one base away suggests this may be a read error. This chain uses TRBV12-3 or TRBV12-4 with TRBJ2-7; 8 positions agree with TRBD2. V gave up 4 bases and J gave up 8 bases; unmatched junction bases: 13. The length of the CDR3 is 15 residues. Written as DNA, the CDR3 is TGTGCCAGCAGTTCGACTAGCGAGGCTGTGGGCAAGCAGTACTTC. Protein product: CASSSTSEAVGKQYF.

With regard to this clonotype: Possible read error: a much larger clone is one base away. Because it lacks the conserved phenylalanine or tryptophan at the end, this CDR3 is likely a read error. J is TRBJ2-1 and V is TRBV2; 13 bases map to TRBD2. V lost 6 bases, J lost 3 bases, and 5 bases stayed unmatched. This CDR3 has 16 residues. Per the germline V gene, CDR1 is SNHLY and CDR2 is FYNNEI. The CDR3 nucleotides read TGTGCCAGCAGAGATGGACTAGCGGGGGACTACAATGAGCAGTTCTCC. Translation gives CASRDGLAGDYNEQFS.

At least ten counts were recorded for this clonotype. The chain employs TRBV29-1 and TRBJ2-3; 7 bases line up with TRBD2. Germline V CDR1 and CDR2: SQVTM, ANQGSEA. The CDR3 totals 15 residues. The junction had 11 bases not matched to a gene; V was cut back by 4 bases and J by 4 bases. This CDR3 is CSVGGRGRPPDTQYF. In DNA, the CDR3 is TGCAGCGTTGGGGGGAGGGGCAGGCCGCCAGATACGCAGTATTTT.

This clonotype appeared many times. The chain carries TRBV29-1 and TRBJ2-2; no clear D gene. Per germline, CDR1 SQVTM and CDR2 ANQGSEA. This CDR3 region has 14 residues. V was trimmed by 7 bases and J by 6 bases, leaving 18 bases between them. DNA for the CDR3: TGCAGCGCGTATCCTATAGGTCACCCCGGGGAGCTGTTTTTT. It encodes CSAYPIGHPGELFF.

This clonotype was counted only a few times. J is TRBJ1-6 and V is TRBV7-9; D gene unclear. In germline, CDR1 is SEHNR, CDR2 FQNEAQ (reference sequence). This CDR3 is built from 13 residues. V gave up 7 bases and J gave up 14 bases, with 18 bases separating them. The CDR3 sequence: CASIGRNVGALHF. The CDR3 region has the DNA TGTGCCAGCATCGGTCGCAATGTCGGGGCCCTCCACTTT.

There are a few counts of this clonotype. This chain links TRBV5-6 with TRBJ1-4; 11 bases are shared with TRBD1. The V gene end was trimmed by 2 bases and the J gene end by 3 bases; junction bases not matched to a gene: 3. The germline V gene has CDR1 SGHDT and CDR2 YYEEEE. The CDR3 totals 16 residues. The chain's CDR3 is CASSFGQGASNEKLFF. CDR3 nucleotides: TGTGCCAGCAGCTTTGGACAGGGGGCTTCTAATGAAAAACTGTTTTTT.

This clonotype was recorded many times. This chain connects TRBV9 to TRBJ1-5, with D possibly matching TRBD1 (6 bases). The CDR3 spans 15 residues. CDR1 and CDR2 from the germline V gene are SGDLS and YYNGEE. With 4 bases removed from V and 3 bases from J, the gap between germline ends came to 14 bases. The CDR3 DNA reads TGTGCCAGCAGCCAGGGGTCCGGGGACAATCAGCCCCAGCATTTT. Translation: CASSQGSGDNQPQHF.

The J gene is TRBJ1-6, the V gene TRBV9; TRBD1 aligns across 7 bases. Trimming at V came to 3 bases and at J to 2 bases, leaving 8 bases not matched to a gene. Germline-derived CDR1 and CDR2 are SGDLS and YYNGEE. The CDR3 has 17 residues. The DNA for the CDR3 is TGTGCCAGCAGCGCCCAGGGGGTAATAACCTATAATTCACCCCTCCACTTT. Protein sequence: CASSAQGVITYNSPLHF.

The sample holds many counts of this clonotype. The rearrangement links TRBV5-1 to TRBJ1-1, with D possibly matching TRBD1 (6 bases). The V gene's germline CDR1 is SGHRS and CDR2 YFSETQ. V was cut by 5 bases and J by 3 bases, with 14 bases left in between. The CDR3 is made up of 14 amino acids. The CDR3 DNA sequence: TGCGCCAGCAGTGACCCCTCAGGGGACACTGAAGCTTTCTTT. This encodes CASSDPSGDTEAFF.

This clonotype was picked up many times. The V call is TRBV12-3 or TRBV12-4, the J call TRBJ1-5; D gene uncertain. This CDR3 contains 13 residues. V gave up 3 bases and J gave up 3 bases, with 6 bases separating them. This CDR3 reads CASSFSANQPQHF. CDR3 nucleotides: TGTGCCAGCAGTTTTAGTGCCAATCAGCCCCAGCATTTT.

The gene calls are TRBV7-2 and TRBJ2-1; D gene ambiguous. Germline V CDR1 and CDR2: SGHTA, FQGNSA. The CDR3 is 12 residues long. Between the trimmed V and J ends, which lost 0 bases and 9 bases, there was a span of 6 bases. This chain's CDR3 is CASSLAIPEQFF. CDR3 sequence (DNA): TGTGCCAGCAGCTTAGCCATACCTGAGCAGTTCTTC.

This clonotype has ten or more counts. The rearrangement uses TRBV18 and TRBJ2-7, with D hard to call. The CDR3 loop spans 11 amino acids. V gave up 2 bases and J gave up 7 bases, with 6 bases separating them. Germline CDR1 and CDR2: KGHSH and LQKENI. DNA of the CDR3: TGTGCCAGCTCACCAGGGGTTGAGCAGTACTTC. It is translated as CASSPGVEQYF. The full variable domain, with the rest looked up from reference TRBV18 and TRBJ2-7, is NAGVMQNPRHLVRRRGQEARLRCSPMKGHSHVYWYRQLPEEGLKFMVYLQKENIIDESGMPKERFSAEFPKEGPSILRIQQVVRGDSAAYFCASSPGVEQYFGPGTRLTVT.

The chain joins TRBV10-3 to TRBJ2-7; possible D gene TRBD2, 6 bases. The CDR3 extends over 14 amino acids. Germline CDR1 ENHRY, CDR2 SYGVKD. V dropped 4 bases and J dropped 3 bases, with 13 bases sitting between them. The CDR3 loop reads CAISAFRGSYEQYF. The CDR3 DNA sequence: TGTGCCATCAGTGCGTTTCGGGGGAGCTACGAGCAGTACTTC.